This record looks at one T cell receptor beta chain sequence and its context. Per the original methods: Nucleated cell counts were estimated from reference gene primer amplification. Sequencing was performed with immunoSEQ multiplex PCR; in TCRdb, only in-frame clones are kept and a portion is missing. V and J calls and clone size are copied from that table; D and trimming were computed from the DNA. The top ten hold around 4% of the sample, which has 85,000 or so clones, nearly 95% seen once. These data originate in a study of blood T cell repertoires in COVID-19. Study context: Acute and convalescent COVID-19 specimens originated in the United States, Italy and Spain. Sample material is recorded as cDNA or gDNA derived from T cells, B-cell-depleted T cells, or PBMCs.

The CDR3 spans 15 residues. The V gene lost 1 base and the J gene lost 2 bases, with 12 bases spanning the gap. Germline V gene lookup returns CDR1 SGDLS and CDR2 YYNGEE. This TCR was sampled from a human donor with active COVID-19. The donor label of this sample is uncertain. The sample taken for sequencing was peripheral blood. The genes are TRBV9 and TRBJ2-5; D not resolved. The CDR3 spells CASSVTPTEQETQYF. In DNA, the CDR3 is TGTGCCAGCAGCGTAACCCCGACGGAGCAAGAGACCCAGTACTTC.